This T cell receptor beta chain was sequenced for a study of shared clonotypes between healthy human individuals. Comment on this clone: Its antigen is currently unknown.

Germline assignment: CDR1 SGHNT and CDR2 YYREEE (reference sequence). CDR3 length: 15 residues. The V and J ends lost 5 bases and 6 bases, in that order; junction bases with no gene match: 7. Study outcomes and limitations: Depth was large, yet rarefaction showed that sorted-subset sequencing was incomplete.

Sequencing used immunoSEQ multiplex PCR; TCRdb keeps in-frame clones, though not all of them. The repertoire holds millions of clones, roughly nine tenths seen once, with more than 0.12% in the top ten. Everyone who donated was a Caucasian adult who lived in Nashville, Tennessee. The specimen sequenced was naive CD4+ T cells sorted from blood. Subset defined: CD45RA+ positively selected. The TCR originated in a man between 18 and 35 years old in good health. This sequence joins TRBV5-4 and TRBJ2-1; 11 bases are a match to TRBD2. In DNA, the CDR3 is TGTGCCAGCAGAACACTAGCGGGGGTTAGCAATGAGCAGTTCTTC. It translates to CASRTLAGVSNEQFF.